These 23 T cell receptor beta chains were sequenced from one sample in a study of T cells in localized non-small cell lung cancer. Produced via immunoSEQ multiplex PCR; TCRdb's table is partial and in-frame only. The data contain about 52,000 clones, 86% of them singletons. The sample was peripheral blood, taken before any cancer treatment. Every receptor here comes from a male donor aged 60 or over with stage III squamous cell lung carcinoma.

This chain uses TRBV7-2 with TRBJ1-6, with D tentatively TRBD1 (5 bases). V lost 2 bases and J 10 bases, leaving 15 bases between the germline ends. Germline values: CDR1 SGHTA, CDR2 FQGNSA. CDR3 length equals 15 residues. The CDR3 loop reads CASSLWSRAQSPLHF. DNA for the CDR3: TGTGCCAGCAGCTTATGGTCCAGGGCCCAATCACCCCTCCACTTT.

This clone was picked up one time. V usage is TRBV30 and J usage is TRBJ1-5, with 7 bases aligning to TRBD1. This CDR3 contains 13 residues. The junction had 5 bases not matched to a gene; V was cut back by 5 bases and J by 4 bases. Per the germline V gene, CDR1 is GTSNPN and CDR2 is SVGIG (reference sequence). In DNA form, the CDR3 reads TGTGCCTGGGAGGGGGCGGGGAATCAGCCCCAGCATTTT. Translated, it gives CAWEGAGNQPQHF.

The gene calls are TRBV7-9 and TRBJ2-7; no clear D gene. The CDR3 length is 13 residues. V was clipped by 1 base and J by 4 bases, with 8 bases between them. Germline CDR1 SEHNR, CDR2 FQNEAQ (reference sequence). The CDR3: CASSLGSEYEQYF. CDR3 bases: TGTGCCAGCAGCTTAGGGTCAGAATACGAGCAGTACTTC.

V is TRBV6-1 and J is TRBJ2-3; D is uncertain. Trimming left V 1 base short and J 2 bases short, with 16 bases between. Germline loops: CDR1 MNHNS, CDR2 SASEGT. This CDR3 has 17 amino acids. Here the CDR3 DNA reads TGTGCCAGCAGTGAAGATAATTGGCCTCGGGTCACAGATACGCAGTATTTT. It is translated as CASSEDNWPRVTDTQYF.

The rearrangement joins TRBV5-8 to TRBJ1-5; 8 nucleotides align to TRBD1. CDR1 SGHTS and CDR2 YDEGEE come from the germline V gene. V lost 4 bases to trimming and J lost 2 bases; unmatched junction nucleotides: 5. CDR3 length: 15 residues. In DNA, the CDR3 is TGTGCCAGCAGCCGGACAGGGTGGGGCAATCAGCCCCAGCATTTT. Protein: CASSRTGWGNQPQHF.

The rearrangement uses TRBV4-1 and TRBJ1-4; the D gene is possibly TRBD1 (6 bases). The CDR3 extends over 15 amino acids. Germline lookup yields CDR1 MGHRA and CDR2 YSYEKL. The V gene lost 1 base and the J gene lost 8 bases, with 14 bases spanning the gap. The CDR3 DNA is TGCGCCAGCAGCCAAGGGTCAGGGGTTACGGAAAAACTGTTTTTT. Protein: CASSQGSGVTEKLFF.

The V gene is TRBV18, the J gene TRBJ1-1, with TRBD1 identical over 9 bases. The CDR3 runs to 14 residues. Germline CDR1 KGHSH, CDR2 LQKENI. With 3 bases clipped from V and 1 base from J, the junction kept 0 bases outside the gene matches. The CDR3 nucleotides are TGTGCCAGCTCACCGGACAGGGGGAACACTGAAGCTTTCTTT. Translated, it gives CASSPDRGNTEAFF.

J is TRBJ1-1 and V is TRBV5-4; the D gene is possibly TRBD1 (5 bases). The V gene's germline CDR1 is SGHNT and CDR2 YYREEE (reference sequence). The CDR3 spans 16 residues. V lost 0 bases, J lost 10 bases, and 22 bases lay in between. The DNA of the CDR3 is TGTGCCAGCAGCTTGGGGAACGGGGAGGGAGGGGTGTCAGCTTTCTTT. Translation gives CASSLGNGEGGVSAFF.

The rearrangement uses TRBV7-9 and TRBJ2-1; 8 positions agree with TRBD2. CDR1 SEHNR and CDR2 FQNEAQ come from the germline V gene (reference sequence). V was clipped by 5 bases and J by 9 bases; unmatched bases: 6. CDR3 length: 13 amino acids. CDR3 residues: CASSGRLASEQFF. CDR3 nucleotides: TGTGCCAGCAGCGGACGACTAGCGAGTGAGCAGTTCTTC.

The chain is built from TRBV14 and TRBJ2-7, with D possibly matching TRBD1 (5 bases). Germline CDR1 reads SGHDN; CDR2 reads FVKESK. V lost 3 bases and J lost 1, with 10 bases in between. The CDR3 runs 14 residues. The CDR3, as DNA: TGTGCCAGCAGCCAGGGGCTGGGGTCCTACGAGCAGTACTTC. Protein: CASSQGLGSYEQYF.

The chain joins TRBV30 to TRBJ2-1; D perhaps matches TRBD1 (5 bases). From germline, CDR1 is GTSNPN and CDR2 SVGIG (reference sequence). Trimming removed 3 bases from V and 2 bases from J, with 8 bases in between. CDR3 length: 13 residues. The CDR3 nucleotides read TGTGCCTGGAGAGGGGCAGCCTACAATGAGCAGTTCTTC. Translating it yields CAWRGAAYNEQFF.

The chain couples TRBV7-8 to TRBJ2-4; D is tentatively TRBD1 or TRBD2 (5 bases each). V was cut by 0 bases and J by 6 bases, with 9 bases left in between. Germline V gene sequence: CDR1 SGHVS, CDR2 FQNEAQ. The CDR3 runs to 14 residues. CDR3 nucleotides: TGTGCCAGCAGCTTAGCCGGGGCTGGAAACATTCAGTACTTC. Translation: CASSLAGAGNIQYF.

The chain is built from TRBV4-2 and TRBJ2-1, with TRBD2 matching 10 bases. Germline V gene data show CDR1 as LGHNA and CDR2 as YNFKEQ. The CDR3 loop spans 15 amino acids. Trimming cost V 1 base and J 10 bases; bases outside gene matches: 7. The DNA for the CDR3 is TGTGCCAGCAGCCAAGGGACTAGCGGACCACCGGAGCAGTTCTTC. Protein: CASSQGTSGPPEQFF.

This sequence joins TRBV13 and TRBJ1-2; 11 bases are a match to TRBD1. J lost 4 bases, V lost 5 bases, and 12 bases had no gene match. Germline lookup yields CDR1 PRHDT and CDR2 FYEKMQ (reference sequence). The CDR3 consists of 17 residues. The CDR3: CASSPRTGGYIIYGYTF. CDR3 coding DNA: TGTGCCAGCAGCCCAAGGACAGGGGGCTACATAATCTATGGCTACACCTTC.

The rearrangement joins TRBV5-8 to TRBJ2-3, with TRBD1 matching 10 bases. The CDR3 sequence is 16 residues long. Germline CDR1 reads SGHTS; CDR2 reads YDEGEE. With 2 bases clipped from V and 1 base from J, the junction kept 4 bases outside the gene matches. The CDR3, as DNA: TGTGCCAGCAGCTTACCGGGACAGGGGCGCACAGATACGCAGTATTTT. Translation: CASSLPGQGRTDTQYF.

The chain employs TRBV29-1 and TRBJ2-3; D not certain. CDR3 length: 14 residues. V was shortened by 1 base and J by 6 bases, with 14 bases between the two germline ends. Germline V CDR1 and CDR2: SQVTM, ANQGSEA. CDR3 sequence reads: CSVEGAAAPDTQYF. Written as DNA, the CDR3 is TGCAGCGTTGAAGGGGCGGCCGCCCCTGATACGCAGTATTTT.

The rearrangement joins TRBV7-9 to TRBJ1-3; 8 bases map to TRBD1. V gave up 5 bases and J gave up 4 bases; unmatched junction bases: 7. Germline CDR1 SEHNR, CDR2 FQNEAQ (reference sequence). The CDR3 loop spans 15 amino acids. CDR3 coding DNA: TGTGCCAGCAGCATAAGACAGGGGTTAGGAAACACCATATATTTT. This translates into CASSIRQGLGNTIYF.

This clone was observed a handful of times. The chain uses TRBV14 and TRBJ2-2, with D perhaps TRBD1 (5 bases). V lost 6 bases and J 5 bases, leaving 28 bases between the germline ends. CDR1 is SGHDN, CDR2 FVKESK, per germline. CDR3 length: 19 amino acids. The CDR3 protein is CASSPLKIGAPPWTGELFF. The CDR3, as DNA: TGTGCCAGCAGTCCTCTTAAAATAGGGGCGCCCCCGTGGACCGGGGAGCTGTTTTTT. The whole variable domain, filled in from reference TRBV14 and TRBJ2-2, reads EAGVTQFPSHSVIEKGQTVTLRCDPISGHDNLYWYRRVMGKEIKFLLHFVKESKQDESGMPNNRFLAERTGGTYSTLKVQPAELEDSGVYFCASSPLKIGAPPWTGELFFGEGSRLTVL.

V usage is TRBV2 and J usage is TRBJ1-4; D unclear. V was trimmed by 8 bases and J by 3 bases, leaving 7 bases between them. This CDR3 contains 12 residues. Germline assignment: CDR1 SNHLY and CDR2 FYNNEI. The CDR3 loop is CASGRANEKLFF. The CDR3 bases are TGTGCCAGCGGCAGAGCTAATGAAAAACTGTTTTTT. The complete variable domain, with remaining parts taken from reference TRBV2 and TRBJ1-4, reads EPEVTQTPSHQVTQMGQEVILRCVPISNHLYFYWYRQILGQKVEFLVSFYNNEISEKSEIFDDQFSVERPDGSNFTLKIRSTKLEDSAMYFCASGRANEKLFFGSGTQLSVL.

The chain recombines TRBV7-2 with TRBJ2-5, with D perhaps matching TRBD1 (5 bases). The CDR3 has 15 residues. Germline CDR1 SGHTA, CDR2 FQGNSA. The V gene lost 1 base and the J gene lost 2 bases, with 11 bases spanning the gap. CDR3 coding DNA: TGTGCCAGCAGCTTAGTGGTAGGGGCGCAAGAGACCCAGTACTTC. This translates into CASSLVVGAQETQYF.

The CDR3 sequence is CASSTGTGGFNEQYF. The CDR3 nucleotides are TGTGCCAGCAGTACCGGGACAGGGGGCTTCAACGAGCAGTACTTC. The J gene is TRBJ2-7, the V gene TRBV6-5, with 12 bases aligning to TRBD1. V lost 5 bases and J lost 5; bases outside the gene matches: 7. CDR1 and CDR2 (germline): MNHEY, SVGAGI. There are 15 residues in the CDR3.

The chain uses TRBV7-6 and TRBJ2-2; maybe TRBD1 (6 bases). With 6 bases removed from V and 1 base from J, the gap between germline ends came to 12 bases. The CDR3 is 15 residues long. Germline V CDR1 and CDR2: SGHVS, FNYEAQ. The CDR3 region is CASRRTELNTGELFF. The CDR3, as DNA: TGTGCCAGCAGACGGACAGAGCTGAACACCGGGGAGCTGTTTTTT.

The CDR3: CASSWGGSEAFF. CDR3 DNA: TGCGCCAGCAGCTGGGGAGGGAGTGAAGCTTTCTTT. V gene TRBV5-1 combines with J gene TRBJ1-1, with D unclear. CDR3 length: 12 residues. Germline CDR1 and CDR2: SGHRS and YFSETQ. Trimming shortened V by 3 bases and J by 7 bases, and 10 bases separated the two germline ends. The full variable domain, rest sourced from reference TRBV5-1 and TRBJ1-1, is KAGVTQTPRYLIKTRGQQVTLSCSPISGHRSVSWYQQTPGQGLQFLFEYFSETQRNKGNFPGRFSGRQFSNSRSEMNVSTLELGDSALYLCASSWGGSEAFFGQGTRLTVV.